This T cell receptor (beta chain) derives from a study of T cell responses to AZD1222 COVID-19 vaccine. Germline V gives CDR1 MNHEY, CDR2 SVGAGI. V trimming: 6 bases; J trimming: 6 bases; junction bases outside the gene matches: 4. This CDR3 has 15 amino acids. Only in-frame clones appear in the TCRdb table, and some are missing; sequencing was by immunoSEQ multiplex PCR. The profile covers 150,000 to 250,000 clones, with roughly 92% appearing a single time and approximately 3.7% taken by the ten largest. Specimen: peripheral blood, collected 28 days after the second AZD1222 dose. This TCR came from an adult who received the AZD1222 COVID-19 vaccine. V gene TRBV6-5 combines with J gene TRBJ2-3; TRBD2 matches 15 bases. The CDR3 is CASRGLAGGRDTQYF. CDR3 sequence (DNA): TGTGCCAGCAGAGGACTAGCGGGAGGGAGGGATACGCAGTATTTT.